This TCR beta chain was retrieved from a study of PD-1 blockade in classical Hodgkin lymphoma. The length of the CDR3 is 15 residues. Losses at the gene ends were 1 base for V and 5 bases for J; bases not matched to a gene: 5. From germline, CDR1 is SQVTM and CDR2 ANQGSEA. Time point indicated: cycle 4 day 1 (C4D1), after six to seven weeks of nivolumab. All trial patients relapsed after autologous stem cell transplantation. Sequencing used immunoSEQ multiplex PCR; TCRdb keeps in-frame clones, though not all of them. The sample consists of approximately 8,000 clones, around three quarters of them appearing once.

The source is a human donor with classical Hodgkin lymphoma. Material: peripheral blood mononuclear cells (PBMCs), obtained before the fourth cycle of nivolumab. The chain carries TRBV29-1 and TRBJ2-5; 12 positions match TRBD1. The CDR3 loop reads CSVEGDRGRAETQYF. DNA of the CDR3: TGCAGCGTTGAAGGGGACAGGGGGCGAGCGGAGACCCAGTACTTC.